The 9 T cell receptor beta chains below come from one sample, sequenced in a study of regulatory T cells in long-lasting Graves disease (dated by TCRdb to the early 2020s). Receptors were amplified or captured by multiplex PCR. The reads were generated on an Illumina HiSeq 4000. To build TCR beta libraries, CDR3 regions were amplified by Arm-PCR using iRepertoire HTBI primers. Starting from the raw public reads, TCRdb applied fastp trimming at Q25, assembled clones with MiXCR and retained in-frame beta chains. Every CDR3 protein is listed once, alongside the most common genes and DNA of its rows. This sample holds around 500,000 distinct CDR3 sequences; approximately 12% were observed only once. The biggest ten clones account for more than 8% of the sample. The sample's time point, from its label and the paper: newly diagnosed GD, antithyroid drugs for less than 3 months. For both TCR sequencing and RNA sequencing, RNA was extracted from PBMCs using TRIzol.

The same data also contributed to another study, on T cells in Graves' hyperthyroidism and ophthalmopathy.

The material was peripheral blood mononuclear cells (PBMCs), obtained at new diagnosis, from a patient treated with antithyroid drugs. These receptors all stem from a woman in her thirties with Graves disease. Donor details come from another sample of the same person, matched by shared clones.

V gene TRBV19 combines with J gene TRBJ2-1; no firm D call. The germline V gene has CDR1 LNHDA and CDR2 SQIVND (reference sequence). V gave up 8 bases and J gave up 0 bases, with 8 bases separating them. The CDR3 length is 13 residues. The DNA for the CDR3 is TGTGCCAGTGGCGTATTCTCCTACAATGAGCAGTTCTTC. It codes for CASGVFSYNEQFF.

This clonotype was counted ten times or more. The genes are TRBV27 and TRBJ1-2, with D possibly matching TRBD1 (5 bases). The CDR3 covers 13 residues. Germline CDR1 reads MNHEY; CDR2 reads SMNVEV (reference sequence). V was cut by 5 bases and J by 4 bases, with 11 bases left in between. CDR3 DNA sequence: TGTGCCAGCAGTCCCGACAGTAGCTATGGCTACACCTTC. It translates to CASSPDSSYGYTF.

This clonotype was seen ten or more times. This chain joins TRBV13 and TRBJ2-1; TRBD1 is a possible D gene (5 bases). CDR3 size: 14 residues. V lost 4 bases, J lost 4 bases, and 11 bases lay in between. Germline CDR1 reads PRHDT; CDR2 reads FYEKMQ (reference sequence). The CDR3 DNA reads TGTGCCAGCAGCTCCCTGACAGAGTACAATGAGCAGTTCTTC. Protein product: CASSSLTEYNEQFF.

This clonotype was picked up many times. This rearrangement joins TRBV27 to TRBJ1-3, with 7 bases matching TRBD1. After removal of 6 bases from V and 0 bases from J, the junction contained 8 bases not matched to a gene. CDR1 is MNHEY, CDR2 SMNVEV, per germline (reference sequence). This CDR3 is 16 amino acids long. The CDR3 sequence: CASRGTGDSSGNTIYF. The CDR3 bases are TGTGCCAGCAGGGGAACAGGGGACAGCTCTGGAAACACCATATATTTT.

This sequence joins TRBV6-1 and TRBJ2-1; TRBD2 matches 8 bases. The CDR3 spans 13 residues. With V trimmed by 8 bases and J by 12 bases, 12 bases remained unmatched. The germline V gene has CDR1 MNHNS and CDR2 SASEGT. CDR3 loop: CASRLAGAMGQFF. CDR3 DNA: TGTGCCAGCCGGCTAGCGGGCGCAATGGGGCAGTTCTTC.

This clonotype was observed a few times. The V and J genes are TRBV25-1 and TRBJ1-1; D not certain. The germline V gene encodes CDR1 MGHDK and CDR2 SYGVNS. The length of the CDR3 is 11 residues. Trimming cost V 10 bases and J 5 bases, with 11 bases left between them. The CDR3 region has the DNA TGTGCCATGGGTGTCGGGACTGAAGCTTTCTTT. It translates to CAMGVGTEAFF. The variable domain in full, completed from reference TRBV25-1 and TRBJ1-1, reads EADIYQTPRYLVIGTGKKITLECSQTMGHDKMYWYQQDPGMELHLIHYSYGVNSTEKGDLSSESTVSRIRTEHFPLTLESARPSHTSQYLCAMGVGTEAFFGQGTRLTVV.

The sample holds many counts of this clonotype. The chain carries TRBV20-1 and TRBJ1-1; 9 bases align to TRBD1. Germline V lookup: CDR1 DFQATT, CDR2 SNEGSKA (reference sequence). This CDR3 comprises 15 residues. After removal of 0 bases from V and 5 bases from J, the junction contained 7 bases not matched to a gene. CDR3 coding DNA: TGCAGTGCTAGAGATCTAGGACAGGGGTTAACTGAAGCTTTCTTT. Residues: CSARDLGQGLTEAFF.

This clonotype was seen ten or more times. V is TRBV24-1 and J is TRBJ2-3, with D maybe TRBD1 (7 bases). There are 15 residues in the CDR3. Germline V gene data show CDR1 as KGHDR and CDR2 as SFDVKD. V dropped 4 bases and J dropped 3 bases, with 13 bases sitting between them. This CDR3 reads CATSEYRGGTDTQYF. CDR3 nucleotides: TGTGCCACCAGTGAGTACAGGGGAGGAACAGATACGCAGTATTTT.

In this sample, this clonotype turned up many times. CDR3: CASSLLGDRGVYTGELFF. As DNA, the CDR3 is TGTGCCAGCAGTTTATTAGGGGACAGAGGGGTTTACACCGGGGAGCTGTTTTTT. This chain joins TRBV28 and TRBJ2-2; 7 positions agree with TRBD1. CDR3 length equals 18 residues. V gave up 1 base and J gave up 3 bases; unmatched junction bases: 11. The germline CDR1 and CDR2 sequences are MDHEN and SYDVKM.